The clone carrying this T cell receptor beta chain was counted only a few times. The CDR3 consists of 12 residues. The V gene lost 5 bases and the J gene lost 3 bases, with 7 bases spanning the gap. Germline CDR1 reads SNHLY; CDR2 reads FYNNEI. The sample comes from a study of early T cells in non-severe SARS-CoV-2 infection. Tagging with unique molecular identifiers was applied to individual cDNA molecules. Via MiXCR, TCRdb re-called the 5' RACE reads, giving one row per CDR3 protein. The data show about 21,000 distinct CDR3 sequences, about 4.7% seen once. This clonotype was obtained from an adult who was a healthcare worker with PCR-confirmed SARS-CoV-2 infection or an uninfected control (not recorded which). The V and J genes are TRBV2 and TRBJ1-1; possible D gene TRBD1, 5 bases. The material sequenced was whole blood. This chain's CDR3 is CASSQGYTEAFF. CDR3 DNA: TGTGCCAGCAGTCAGGGCTACACTGAAGCTTTCTTT. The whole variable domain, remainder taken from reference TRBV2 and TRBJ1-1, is EPEVTQTPSHQVTQMGQEVILRCVPISNHLYFYWYRQILGQKVEFLVSFYNNEISEKSEIFDDQFSVERPDGSNFTLKIRSTKLEDSAMYFCASSQGYTEAFFGQGTRLTVV.